Sequencing of this T cell receptor beta chain was carried out in a study of molecular identifiers for immune sequencing clone quantification. Generation of bulk TCR libraries relied on previously described methods and listed TCR primers. Using its own MiXCR run on the PCR reads, TCRdb lists one record per CDR3 protein. The sample carries approximately 500,000 distinct CDR3 sequences, under 30% recorded once. The germline V gene has CDR1 MDHEN and CDR2 SYDVKM. The CDR3 spans 16 residues. The trim removed 8 bases at V and 0 bases at J, leaving 11 bases unmatched. A remark on this clonotype: Its antigen remains unknown.

Naive CD8 T cells were FACS-sorted by CD8+CD4-CCR7+CD45RA+ markers. Broader study findings: Sizes of highly expanded clones could be underestimated through identical TCRs sharing a barcode. In a background of 900,000 to 1,000,000 naive cells, spiked Jurkat TCR RNA from one cell was reportedly detectable.

Source material: naive CD8+ T cells from blood, with Jurkat cell RNA spiked in. Regarding subset: FACS-sorted CD8+CD4-CCR7+CD45RA+ naive T cells. The chain carries TRBV28 and TRBJ2-3; TRBD1 matches at 7 bases. This clonotype was obtained from a human donor in good health. Some libraries in this study had Jurkat cell RNA spiked in. DNA of the CDR3: TGTGCCAGCGGCTCCCCCCGGGACAGTAGCACAGATACGCAGTATTTT. Translation: CASGSPRDSSTDTQYF.